These 13 T cell receptor beta chains were all obtained from the same sample, sequenced in a study of T cells in women clearing cervical HPV infection. Generated by immunoSEQ multiplex PCR, the TCRdb table keeps only in-frame clones and is missing some. In total, the table holds about 28,000 clones. Sequences were obtained from blood buffy coat. These receptors came from a woman aged 18 to 69 with a cervical HPV16 infection that either progressed to CIN3+ or cleared (not recorded which).

The CDR3 protein is CASRTVTYNEQFF. The CDR3 DNA, read in part, is TGTGCCAGCAGAACAGTGACCTACAATGAG. The V call is TRBV2, the J call TRBJ2-1; D remains ambiguous. Read data end 3 residues before the CDR3 end; the end is taken from the germline J gene. V was shortened by 6 bases and J by 2 bases, with 8 bases between the two germline ends. The CDR3 consists of 13 residues. Germline-derived CDR1 and CDR2 are SNHLY and FYNNEI.

In the case of this clone: The read ends 3 residues shy of where the CDR3 ends; the end is completed using the germline J gene. This rearrangement joins TRBV5-1 to TRBJ2-5; 9 nucleotides agree with TRBD1. Germline-derived CDR1 and CDR2 are SGHRS and YFSETQ. The CDR3 consists of 15 residues. J was trimmed by 5 bases and V by 0 bases; bases with no gene match: 5. The CDR3 region is CASSLEGQGWETQYF. CDR3 DNA (partial): TGCGCCAGCAGCTTGGAGGGACAGGGTTGGGAGACC.

A word on this clone: The CDR3 end lies 3 residues beyond the end of the read and is filled in from the germline J gene. The chain employs TRBV20-1 and TRBJ2-3; 11 bases map to TRBD2. The V gene end was trimmed by 0 bases and the J gene end by 6 bases; junction bases not matched to a gene: 14. The CDR3 covers 18 residues. Germline CDR1 is DFQATT and CDR2 is SNEGSKA (reference sequence). The CDR3: CSARDLGTSGGSWDTQYF. CDR3 DNA (partial): TGCAGTGCTAGAGATCTCGGGACTAGCGGTGGATCCTGGGATACG.

Comments on this clone: The DNA ends 3 residues before the CDR3 does, and the rest of the CDR3 is filled in from the germline J gene. The gene calls are TRBV20-1 and TRBJ1-5; 10 nucleotides match TRBD1. The V gene's germline CDR1 is DFQATT and CDR2 SNEGSKA (reference sequence). The CDR3 totals 16 residues. The J segment lost 4 bases and the V segment lost 0 bases, leaving 6 bases of the junction unmatched. CDR3 DNA (partial): TGCAGTGCTAGAGATCAAGGGACAGGGGAGAATCAGCCC. Encoded protein: CSARDQGTGENQP. From start to end, the CDR3 is CSARDQGTGENQPQHF.

This CDR3 is CASTTDQGRGYTF. Incomplete CDR3 DNA: TGTGCCAGCACCACTGACCAGGGTAGAGGC. The rearrangement uses TRBV13 and TRBJ1-2; D possibly corresponds to TRBD1 (5 bases). Read data end 3 residues before the CDR3 end; the end is taken from the germline J gene. This CDR3 contains 13 residues. CDR1 is PRHDT and CDR2 is FYEKMQ in the germline V gene (reference sequence).

For this clone: The sequence runs out 3 residues before the end of the CDR3; the remainder is reconstructed from the germline J gene. The chain carries TRBV18 and TRBJ1-2; possibly TRBD1 for D (6 bases). The CDR3 has 15 amino acids. CDR1 KGHSH and CDR2 LQKENI come from the germline V gene. The sequenced CDR3 bases are TGTGCCAGCTCAAATACAGGGTCCCGTTTCGATACC. This translates into CASSNTGSRFDT. In full, the CDR3 reads CASSNTGSRFDTYTF. The whole variable domain, filled in from reference TRBV18 and TRBJ1-2, reads NAGVMQNPRHLVRRRGQEARLRCSPMKGHSHVYWYRQLPEEGLKFMVYLQKENIIDESGMPKERFSAEFPKEGPSILRIQQVVRGDSAAYFCASSNTGSRFDTYTFGSGTRLTVV.

With regard to this clone: Coverage ceases 3 residues before the CDR3 finishes, and the germline J gene fills in the end. The same CDR3 is also encoded by other DNA sequences in this sample. The gene calls are TRBV19 and TRBJ2-2; the match to TRBD1 covers 7 bases. CDR1 LNHDA and CDR2 SQIVND come from the germline V gene (reference sequence). This CDR3 has 15 amino acids. The junction had 8 bases not matched to a gene; V was cut back by 3 bases and J by 7 bases. This chain's CDR3 is CASSMTGRRGGELFF. Partial CDR3 DNA: TGTGCCAGTAGTATGACAGGGAGACGTGGCGGGGAG.

CDR3 DNA (partial): TGTGCCAGTAGCATCGGCGGCCTCTCCTACAATGAG. Its translation is CASSIGGLSYNE. In full, the CDR3 is CASSIGGLSYNEQFF. The rearrangement joins TRBV19 to TRBJ2-1; D remains ambiguous. Read data end 3 residues before the CDR3 end; the end is taken from the germline J gene. CDR3 length: 15 residues. Trimming stripped 6 bases from V and 0 bases from J, with 12 bases between. Germline values: CDR1 LNHDA, CDR2 SQIVND (reference sequence).

To note about this clone: The CDR3 end is not reached by the read, which stops 3 residues before it; the germline J gene fills it in. The chain employs TRBV7-9 and TRBJ1-2; a weak D match, TRBD1 (5 bases). In germline, CDR1 is SEHNR, CDR2 FQNEAQ (reference sequence). V was shortened by 4 bases and J by 6 bases, with 15 bases between the two germline ends. This CDR3 region has 14 residues. CDR3 sequence reads: CASSWARRGDGYTF. CDR3 bases read: TGTGCCAGCAGCTGGGCCCGGAGGGGCGATGGC. Using reference TRBV7-9 and TRBJ1-2 for the parts outside the CDR3, the full variable domain is DTGVSQNPRHKITKRGQNVTFRCDPISEHNRLYWYRQTLGQGPEFLTYFQNEAQLEKSRLLSDRFSAERPKGSFSTLEIQRTEQGDSAMYLCASSWARRGDGYTFGSGTRLTVV.

A word on this clone: The CDR3 is cut off 3 residues early in the read; its end comes from the germline J gene. The gene calls are TRBV20-1 and TRBJ2-3; D remains ambiguous. The CDR3 totals 14 residues. Germline values: CDR1 DFQATT, CDR2 SNEGSKA (reference sequence). The CDR3 bases that were read are TGCAGTGCTAGGGCTCCGAGCGTGAAAGAGACG. Its protein product is CSARAPSVKET. The complete CDR3 sequence is CSARAPSVKETQYF.

Remarks on this clone: The CDR3 end is not reached by the read, which stops 3 residues before it; the germline J gene fills it in. V is TRBV12-5 and J is TRBJ2-7; TRBD2 matches at 7 bases. The CDR3 extends over 15 amino acids. The V segment lost 3 bases and the J segment 1 base; nucleotides outside the gene matches: 6. The germline CDR1 and CDR2 sequences are LGHNT and FRNRAP. The covered CDR3 bases are TGTGCTAGTGGTTTTGGGAGGGAGGGGTCCTACGAG. Protein sequence: CASGFGREGSYE. The entire CDR3 protein is CASGFGREGSYEQYF.

With respect to this clone: The read finishes 3 residues shy of the CDR3 end, and the germline J gene is used to complete it. This rearrangement joins TRBV5-5 to TRBJ2-7; D may be TRBD1 (5 bases). V was trimmed by 0 bases and J by 3 bases, leaving 10 bases between them. The CDR3 covers 14 residues. Germline CDR1 reads SGHKS; CDR2 reads YYEKEE (reference sequence). The CDR3 sequence: CASSLGVGDYEQYF. The sequenced part of the CDR3 DNA is TGTGCCAGCAGCTTGGGGGTAGGGGACTACGAG. The variable domain in full, with the rest retrieved from reference TRBV5-5 and TRBJ2-7, is DAGVTQSPTHLIKTRGQQVTLRCSPISGHKSVSWYQQVLGQGPQFIFQYYEKEERGRGNFPDRFSARQFPNYSSELNVNALLLGDSALYLCASSLGVGDYEQYFGPGTRLTVT.

As regards this clone: The CDR3 end falls 3 residues outside the read, so it is completed with the germline J gene. The rearrangement links TRBV6-1 to TRBJ2-5, with 8 bases matching TRBD1. This CDR3 comprises 15 residues. Germline loops: CDR1 MNHNS, CDR2 SASEGT. With V trimmed by 3 bases and J by 4 bases, 7 bases remained unmatched. This chain's CDR3 is CASSDQGQGGETQYF. CDR3 bases read: TGTGCCAGCAGTGATCAAGGACAGGGTGGAGAGACC.